This passage covers 9 T cell receptor beta chains from one sample sequenced in a study of blood T cell repertoires in COVID-19. Repertoires were generated with immunoSEQ multiplex PCR, while TCRdb's copy carries only in-frame clones and drops some. The repertoire holds more than 150,000 clones, with approximately 87% as singletons. The sequenced material came from peripheral blood. The receptors originated from a man aged 65 to 85 with active or convalescent COVID-19.

The CDR3 sequence: CASSYVMQGSRPQHF. DNA for the CDR3: TGTGCCAGCAGTTACGTCATGCAGGGCTCCCGGCCCCAGCATTTT. The V gene is TRBV6-2 or TRBV6-3, the J gene TRBJ1-5; D perhaps matches TRBD1 (5 bases). Trimming removed 2 bases at V and 9 bases at J, with 17 bases between. Looked up from germline, CDR1 is MNHEY and CDR2 is SVGEGT. The CDR3 sequence is 15 residues long.

The rearrangement joins TRBV30 to TRBJ1-4; 9 bases are shared with TRBD1. With 2 bases clipped from V and 6 bases from J, the junction kept 4 bases outside the gene matches. The CDR3 extends over 14 amino acids. The germline gives CDR1 GTSNPN, CDR2 SVGIG (reference sequence). Written as DNA, the CDR3 is TGTGCCTGGAGTACCGGGACAGGGTATGAAAAACTGTTTTTT. It codes for CAWSTGTGYEKLFF.

The V and J genes are TRBV19 and TRBJ2-7, with TRBD2 as a possible D gene (7 bases). The germline gives CDR1 LNHDA, CDR2 SQIVND (reference sequence). The CDR3 loop spans 13 amino acids. V lost 10 bases and J 7 bases, leaving 20 bases between the germline ends. CDR3 in DNA: TGTGCCACTCGATATCGGGGGGCGAAAGAGCAGTACTTC. It specifies CATRYRGAKEQYF.

The rearrangement links TRBV7-2 to TRBJ1-2; possibly TRBD1 for D (6 bases). CDR1 and CDR2 from the germline V gene are SGHTA and FQGNSA. The CDR3 is made up of 17 amino acids. V lost 4 bases and J lost 2, with 20 bases in between. CDR3 DNA: TGTGCCAGCAGCTCCCGACAGGACGTAGTTTCCAACTATGGCTACACCTTC. This sequence encodes CASSSRQDVVSNYGYTF.

The chain uses TRBV6-6 and TRBJ2-1; possibly TRBD2 for D (5 bases). This CDR3 spans 12 amino acids. Trimming removed 8 bases at V and 4 bases at J, with 9 bases between. The V gene's germline CDR1 is MNHNY and CDR2 SVGAGI (reference sequence). The DNA of the CDR3 is TGTGCCAGCTGGCGAGGGTACAATGAGCAGTTCTTC. This sequence encodes CASWRGYNEQFF.

This sequence joins TRBV6-5 and TRBJ2-1, with 8 nucleotides matching TRBD2. Germline CDR1 MNHEY, CDR2 SVGAGI. This CDR3 region has 16 residues. The J segment lost 0 bases and the V segment lost 2 bases, leaving 3 bases of the junction unmatched. CDR3 sequence: CASSYIAGSSYNEQFF. CDR3 DNA: TGTGCCAGCAGTTACATAGCGGGGAGCTCCTACAATGAGCAGTTCTTC.

This rearrangement joins TRBV27 to TRBJ1-5, with TRBD1 matching 11 bases. V gave up 8 bases and J gave up 4 bases; unmatched junction bases: 7. The CDR3 extends over 15 amino acids. In germline, CDR1 is MNHEY, CDR2 SMNVEV (reference sequence). The CDR3 sequence is CASRAGTGGNQPQHF. The DNA for the CDR3 is TGTGCCAGCCGAGCCGGGACAGGGGGAAATCAGCCCCAGCATTTT.

Here the CDR3 reads CAIRPGTGVYEQYF. CDR3 sequence (DNA): TGTGCCATCAGGCCCGGGACAGGTGTTTACGAGCAGTACTTC. This rearrangement joins TRBV10-3 to TRBJ2-7, with 8 bases matching TRBD1. The V gene's germline CDR1 is ENHRY and CDR2 SYGVKD. The CDR3 length is 14 residues. Germline trimming cut 6 bases from V and 4 bases from J; bases unmatched to any gene: 8.

The chain combines TRBV2 with TRBJ1-6, with TRBD1 as a possible D gene (6 bases). V was trimmed by 8 bases and J by 10 bases, leaving 15 bases between them. This CDR3 contains 13 residues. Per the germline V gene, CDR1 is SNHLY and CDR2 is FYNNEI. CDR3 sequence reads: CASGAGVESPLHF. The CDR3 nucleotides read TGTGCCAGCGGGGCAGGGGTAGAGTCACCCCTCCACTTT.